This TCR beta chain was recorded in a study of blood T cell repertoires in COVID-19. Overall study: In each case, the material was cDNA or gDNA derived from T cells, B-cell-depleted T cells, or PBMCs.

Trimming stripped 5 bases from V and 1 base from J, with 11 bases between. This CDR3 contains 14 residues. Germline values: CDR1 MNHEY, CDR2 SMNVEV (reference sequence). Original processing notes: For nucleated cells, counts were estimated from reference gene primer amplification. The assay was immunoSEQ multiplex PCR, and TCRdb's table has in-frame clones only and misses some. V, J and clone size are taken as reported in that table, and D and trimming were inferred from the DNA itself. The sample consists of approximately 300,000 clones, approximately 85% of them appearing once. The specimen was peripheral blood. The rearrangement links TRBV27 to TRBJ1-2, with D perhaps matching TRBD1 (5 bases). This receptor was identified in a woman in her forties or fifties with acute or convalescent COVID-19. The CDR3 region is CASSPRGDNYGYTF. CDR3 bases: TGTGCCAGCAGTCCCCGGGGGGATAACTATGGCTACACCTTC.